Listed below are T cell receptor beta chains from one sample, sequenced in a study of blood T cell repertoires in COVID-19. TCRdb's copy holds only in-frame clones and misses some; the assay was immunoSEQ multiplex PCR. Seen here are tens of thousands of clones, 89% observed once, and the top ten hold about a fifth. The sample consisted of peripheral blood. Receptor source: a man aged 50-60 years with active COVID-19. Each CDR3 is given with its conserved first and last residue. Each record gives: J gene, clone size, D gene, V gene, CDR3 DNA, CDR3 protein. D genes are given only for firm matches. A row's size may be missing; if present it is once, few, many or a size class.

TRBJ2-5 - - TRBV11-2 TGTGCCAGCAGCTTAGAATATGGGGGCTCGGAGACCCAGTACTTC CASSLEYGGSETQYF
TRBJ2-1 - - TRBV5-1 TGCGCCAGCAGCTTGCTACTAGCTGCGAATGAGCAGTTCTTC CASSLLLAANEQFF
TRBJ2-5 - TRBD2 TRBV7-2 TGTGCCAGCAGTTATAATAGCGGGGGCGGGGAGACCCAGTACTTC CASSYNSGGGETQYF
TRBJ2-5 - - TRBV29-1 TGCAGCGCCAGGGGGGGACAGGCCCTATTTAGAGAGACCCAGTACTTC CSARGGQALFRETQYF
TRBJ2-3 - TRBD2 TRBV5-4 TGTGCCAGCAGCGGGCCGGGACTAGCGGCCCGGAGGGATACGCAGTATTTT CASSGPGLAARRDTQYF
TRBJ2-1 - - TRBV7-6 TGTGCCAGCAGTCCACCCGGGACATTCTACAATGAGCAGTTCTTC CASSPPGTFYNEQFF
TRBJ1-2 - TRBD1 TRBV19 TGTGCCAGTAGAACATGGACAGGCGGCTATGGCTACACCTTC CASRTWTGGYGYTF
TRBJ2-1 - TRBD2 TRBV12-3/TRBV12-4 TGTGCCAGCAGCGAGCGGGAGGGCGATGAGCAGTTCTTC CASSEREGDEQFF
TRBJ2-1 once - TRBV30 TGTGCCTGGAGTGTTGCCGGCGGTCATTACAATGAGCAGTTCTTC CAWSVAGGHYNEQFF
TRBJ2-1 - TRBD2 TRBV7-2 TGTGCCAGCAGCACCCGTTTGGTAGCGGGAGGTATAAATGAGCAGTTCTTC CASSTRLVAGGINEQFF
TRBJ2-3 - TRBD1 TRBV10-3 TGTGCCATCAGTGAGGGACAGGCCGATACGCAGTATTTT CAISEGQADTQYF
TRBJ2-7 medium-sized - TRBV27 TGTGCCAGCAGTGACGGACTCACCTCCGACGAGCAGTACTTC CASSDGLTSDEQYF
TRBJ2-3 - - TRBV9 TGTGCCAGCAGCGTAGGTTGGTCCGGGGTTCATACGCAGTATTTT CASSVGWSGVHTQYF
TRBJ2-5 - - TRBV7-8 TGTGCCAGCAGCCGTGACACACAAGAGACCCAGTACTTC CASSRDTQETQYF
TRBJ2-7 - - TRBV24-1 TGTGCCACCAGTGAAGGGGACGAGCAGTACTTC CATSEGDEQYF
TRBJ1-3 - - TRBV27 TGTGCCAGCAGCGCCGGCACAGGGATTTCTGGAAACACCATATATTTT CASSAGTGISGNTIYF
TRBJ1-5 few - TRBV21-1 TGTGCCAGCAGCAAAACGGGGCTTGGTTACCGGGGCTGGGGGGATCAGCCCCAGCATTTT CASSKTGLGYRGWGDQPQHF
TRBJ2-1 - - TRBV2 TGTGCCAGCAGTAAAGGACGGGGCTACAATGAGCAGTTCTTC CASSKGRGYNEQFF
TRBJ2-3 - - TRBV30 TGTGCCTGGAGTAGAACCGGGACTCCAGATACGCAGTATTTT CAWSRTGTPDTQYF
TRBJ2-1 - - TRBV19 TGTGCCAGTAGCCATTCAGGGGATCCCTCCTACAATGAGCAGTTCTTC CASSHSGDPSYNEQFF
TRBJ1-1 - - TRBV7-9 TGTGCCAGCAGCTTACAGGGCGATGGGACTGAAGCTTTCTTT CASSLQGDGTEAFF
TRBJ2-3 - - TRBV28 TGTGCCAGCAGTTTGTGGGCCACAGATACGCAGTATTTT CASSLWATDTQYF